These 11 T cell receptor beta chains originate from one sample sequenced in a study of cytomegalovirus exposure and HLA in healthy donors. The data were produced by immunoSEQ multiplex PCR, yet TCRdb's version contains in-frame clones alone and is incomplete. The sample records around 98,000 clones, more than 85% being singletons. Material for sequencing was PBMCs. Every receptor here comes from a man younger than 35 in good health and CMV-seropositive.

The rearrangement links TRBV2 to TRBJ1-5, with a tentative D call TRBD1 (5 bases). There are 15 residues in the CDR3. V was clipped by 0 bases and J by 2 bases, with 8 bases between them. Germline V gene data show CDR1 as SNHLY and CDR2 as FYNNEI. The CDR3 nucleotides are TGTGCCAGCAGTGAAGCCACAGGACGCAATCAGCCCCAGCATTTT. It codes for CASSEATGRNQPQHF.

The chain's CDR3 is CASKLAGGPGVDTQYF. For the CDR3, the DNA is TGTGCCAGCAAACTAGCGGGAGGGCCTGGAGTAGATACGCAGTATTTT. V gene TRBV11-3 combines with J gene TRBJ2-3; 13 nucleotides match TRBD2. Looked up from germline, CDR1 is SGHNT and CDR2 is YENEEA. CDR3 length equals 16 residues. J gave up 5 bases and V 7 bases, and 9 bases lay outside the gene matches.

The J gene is TRBJ2-3, the V gene TRBV10-2, with 9 bases lining up with TRBD2. This CDR3 spans 18 amino acids. V shed 0 bases, J shed 4 bases, and the junction held 11 bases outside the gene matches. CDR1 and CDR2 (germline): WSHSY, SAAADI. The CDR3 region is CASSESILASGISDTQYF. The DNA of the CDR3 is TGCGCCAGCAGTGAGTCGATTTTGGCTAGCGGGATTTCAGATACGCAGTATTTT.

V and J are TRBV11-3 and TRBJ2-1; 7 bases map to TRBD1. J was trimmed by 14 bases and V by 3 bases; bases with no gene match: 7. This CDR3 contains 12 residues. CDR1 SGHNT and CDR2 YENEEA come from the germline V gene. CDR3 nucleotides: TGTGCCAGCAGCTTCTGGGGACAGTATGAGTTCTTC. It codes for CASSFWGQYEFF.

The chain links TRBV12-5 to TRBJ2-1; 8 bases line up with TRBD1. The CDR3 spans 16 residues. The V gene's germline CDR1 is LGHNT and CDR2 FRNRAP. V trimming: 1 base; J trimming: 0 bases; junction bases outside the gene matches: 2. In DNA form, the CDR3 reads TGTGCTAGTGGTTTGGGAACAGGGGGCTCCTACAATGAGCAGTTCTTC. Residues: CASGLGTGGSYNEQFF.

The rearrangement links TRBV12-5 to TRBJ2-3; possibly TRBD2 for D (5 bases). Looked up from germline, CDR1 is LGHNT and CDR2 is FRNRAP. The V gene lost 2 bases and the J gene lost 5 bases, with 11 bases spanning the gap. The CDR3 totals 14 residues. CDR3 protein: CASGLIPGRDTQYF. The CDR3, as DNA: TGTGCTAGTGGTTTGATACCGGGGAGAGATACGCAGTATTTT. Full variable domain (remainder filled in from reference TRBV12-5 and TRBJ2-3): DARVTQTPRHKVTEMGQEVTMRCQPILGHNTVFWYRQTMMQGLELLAYFRNRAPLDDSGMPKDRFSAEMPDATLATLKIQPSEPRDSAVYFCASGLIPGRDTQYFGPGTRLTVL.

The CDR3 DNA reads TGTGCCAGCAGTGACAACTTCCTTACGGCGGAGAATCAGCCCCAGCATTTT. Encoded protein: CASSDNFLTAENQPQHF. The chain uses TRBV2 and TRBJ1-5; D uncertain. The CDR3 is made up of 17 amino acids. Germline CDR1 SNHLY, CDR2 FYNNEI. V was trimmed by 3 bases and J by 4 bases, leaving 19 bases between them. The full variable domain, rest sourced from reference TRBV2 and TRBJ1-5, is EPEVTQTPSHQVTQMGQEVILRCVPISNHLYFYWYRQILGQKVEFLVSFYNNEISEKSEIFDDQFSVERPDGSNFTLKIRSTKLEDSAMYFCASSDNFLTAENQPQHFGDGTRLSIL.

This chain links TRBV6-5 with TRBJ1-4; D perhaps matches TRBD1 (6 bases). The CDR3 sequence is 15 residues long. Germline values: CDR1 MNHEY, CDR2 SVGAGI. The germline V and J ends were trimmed by 5 bases and 5 bases, with 15 bases remaining between them. CDR3 in DNA: TGTGCCAGCAGTCCCGCAGATGGACAGAATGAAAAACTGTTTTTT. Its translation: CASSPADGQNEKLFF.

This chain links TRBV4-3 with TRBJ1-1, with TRBD1 matching over 8 bases. Germline V gives CDR1 LGHNA, CDR2 YSLEER. The CDR3 runs 15 residues. V was clipped by 3 bases and J by 5 bases; unmatched bases: 8. For the CDR3, the DNA is TGCGCCAGCAGCCACCAGGACAGGGAGGTAACTGAAGCTTTCTTT. It codes for CASSHQDREVTEAFF.

The rearrangement joins TRBV5-1 to TRBJ1-2, with 7 bases matching TRBD1. CDR1 and CDR2 from the germline V gene are SGHRS and YFSETQ. CDR3 size: 15 residues. The ends lost 4 bases at V and 0 bases at J; junction bases unmatched: 6. The CDR3 coding sequence is TGCGCCAGCAGCCCGGGGGACAGTACTAACTATGGCTACACCTTC. As protein: CASSPGDSTNYGYTF. Combining the CDR3 with reference TRBV5-1 and TRBJ1-2 gives the whole variable domain KAGVTQTPRYLIKTRGQQVTLSCSPISGHRSVSWYQQTPGQGLQFLFEYFSETQRNKGNFPGRFSGRQFSNSRSEMNVSTLELGDSALYLCASSPGDSTNYGYTFGSGTRLTVV.

The V gene is TRBV11-2, the J gene TRBJ2-1, with no clear D. Germline V lookup: CDR1 SGHAT, CDR2 FQNNGV. The CDR3 loop spans 14 amino acids. V was cut by 0 bases and J by 10 bases, with 13 bases left in between. CDR3 coding DNA: TGTGCCAGCAGCTTAGATGCCGCGGCTGGGGAGCAGTTCTTC. It translates to CASSLDAAAGEQFF.